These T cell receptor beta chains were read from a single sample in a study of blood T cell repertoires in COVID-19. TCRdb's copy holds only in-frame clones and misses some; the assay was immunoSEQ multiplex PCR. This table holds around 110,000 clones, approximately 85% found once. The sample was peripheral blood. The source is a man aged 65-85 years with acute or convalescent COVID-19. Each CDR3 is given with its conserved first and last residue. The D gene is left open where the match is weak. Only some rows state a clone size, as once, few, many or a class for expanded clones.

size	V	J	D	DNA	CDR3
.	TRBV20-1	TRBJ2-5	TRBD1	TGCAGGGTTACAGGGGGAGAGACCCAGTACTTC	CRVTGGETQYF
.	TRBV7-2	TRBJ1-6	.	TGTGCCAGCAGCTTAGCAGTAAGTGACAACTCACCCCTCCACTTT	CASSLAVSDNSPLHF
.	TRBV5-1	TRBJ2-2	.	TGCGCCAGCAGCTTGGTCCGAGGTGGCGGGGAGCTGTTTTTT	CASSLVRGGGELFF
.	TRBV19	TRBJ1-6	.	TGTGCCAGTAGCCGCCGGACTCAGAGCTCCTATAATTCACCCCTCCACTTT	CASSRRTQSSYNSPLHF
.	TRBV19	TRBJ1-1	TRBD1	TGTGCCAGTAGTAAACAGGGGGCAGGGACTGAAGCTTTCTTT	CASSKQGAGTEAFF
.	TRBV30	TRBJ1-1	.	TGTGCCTGGAGGCCAATTAGTTTGTCAAACACTGAAGCTTTCTTT	CAWRPISLSNTEAFF
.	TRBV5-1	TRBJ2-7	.	TGCGCCAGCAGCTTGGGGCGGGGATATGACTCCGAGCAGTACTTC	CASSLGRGYDSEQYF
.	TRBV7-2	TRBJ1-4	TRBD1	TGTGCCAGCAGCCCTCGGACAGGGGGAAGGGAAAAACTGTTTTTT	CASSPRTGGREKLFF
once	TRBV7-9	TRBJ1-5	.	TGTGCCAGCACCTATACAGTGAATCAGCCCCAGCATTTT	CASTYTVNQPQHF
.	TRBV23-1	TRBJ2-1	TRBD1	TGCGCCAGCAGTCACCCGGGACAGGGGTCGCATGAGCAGTTCTTC	CASSHPGQGSHEQFF
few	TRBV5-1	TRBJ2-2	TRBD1	TGCGCCAGCAGCTCTTTGGGACAGGGGGCGTTTTCTAGCACCGGGGAGCTGTTTTTT	CASSSLGQGAFSSTGELFF
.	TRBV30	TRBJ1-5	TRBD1	TGTGCCTGGAGTACCGGGACAGCAATCAATCAGCCCCAGCATTTT	CAWSTGTAINQPQHF
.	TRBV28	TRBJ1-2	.	TGTGCCAGCAGTTCGACCAGCGGTGGCTACACCTTC	CASSSTSGGYTF
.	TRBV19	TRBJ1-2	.	TGTGCCAGTAGTGCCTCTCGAGGGCCGAGTAACTATGGCTACACCTTC	CASSASRGPSNYGYTF
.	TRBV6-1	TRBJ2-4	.	TGTGCCAGCAGAGAACAGGGCGCGCGAACCAAAAACATTCAGTACTTC	CASREQGARTKNIQYF
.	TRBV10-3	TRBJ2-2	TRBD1	TGTGCCATAAAACAGGGGTGGGACACCGGGGAGCTGTTTTTT	CAIKQGWDTGELFF
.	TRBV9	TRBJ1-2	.	TGTGCCAGCAGCGTAGACAGCAGCTACACCTTC	CASSVDSSYTF
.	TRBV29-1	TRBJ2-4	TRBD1	TGCAGCGCTGGGGACAGAAGTTTAGCCAAAAACATTCAGTACTTC	CSAGDRSLAKNIQYF
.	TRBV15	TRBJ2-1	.	TGTGCCACCAGCAGAGTAGTGGGGGGGCCAGGAGAGCAGTTCTTC	CATSRVVGGPGEQFF
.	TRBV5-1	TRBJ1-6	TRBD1	TGCGCCAGCAGCGTATCCGGGACAGCCAATTCACCCCTCCACTTT	CASSVSGTANSPLHF
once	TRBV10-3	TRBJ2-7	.	TGTGCCATCAGTGGGGACTTTGAGCAGTACTTC	CAISGDFEQYF
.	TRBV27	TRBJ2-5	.	TGTGCCAGCAGTCCCTATAAGGGGGGGGAAGAGACCCAGTACTTC	CASSPYKGGEETQYF
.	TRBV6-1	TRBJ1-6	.	TGTGCCAGCAGTGAAATGGACTCTGGGTCACCCCTCCACTTT	CASSEMDSGSPLHF
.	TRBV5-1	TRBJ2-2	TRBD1	TGCGCCAGCAGCTTGGACAGGGGGTTAAACACCGGGGAGCTGTTTTTT	CASSLDRGLNTGELFF
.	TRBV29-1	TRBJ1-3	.	TGCAGCGTTGAGACGACAGCTGGAAACACCATATATTTT	CSVETTAGNTIYF
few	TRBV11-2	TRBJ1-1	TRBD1	TGTGCCAGCAGCTTAGGTCGGGGCGGGGACAGGGGTAAATCTGAAGCTTTCTTT	CASSLGRGGDRGKSEAFF
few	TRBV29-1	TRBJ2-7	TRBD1	TGCAGCGTCACCGGGACAGGGTTTGGTTTATACGAGCAGTACTTC	CSVTGTGFGLYEQYF
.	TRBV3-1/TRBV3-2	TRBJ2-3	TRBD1	TGTGCCAGCAGCCAAGATCTCCCGGACAGGGGCATAGATACGCAGTATTTT	CASSQDLPDRGIDTQYF
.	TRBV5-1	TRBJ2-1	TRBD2	TGCGCCAGCAGCCCTCGGACTAGCGGGATAAGCTCCTACAATGAGCAGTTCTTC	CASSPRTSGISSYNEQFF
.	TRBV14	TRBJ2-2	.	TGTGCCAGCAGCCAAATGCGGGGATCCGGGGAGCTGTTTTTT	CASSQMRGSGELFF
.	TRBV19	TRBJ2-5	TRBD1	TGTGCCAGTAGTCCTAGGGGGCTAACCCCCCAAGAGACCCAGTACTTC	CASSPRGLTPQETQYF
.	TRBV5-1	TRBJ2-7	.	TGCGCCAGCAGCTTGGAACAGTTCTACGAGCAGTACTTC	CASSLEQFYEQYF
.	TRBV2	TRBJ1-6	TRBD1	TGTGCCAGCAGTGAAGGGACAGGGCTCAATTCACCCCTCCACTTT	CASSEGTGLNSPLHF
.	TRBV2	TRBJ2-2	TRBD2	TGTGCCAGCAGTGAACTTAGCGGGAACGGGGAGCTGTTTTTT	CASSELSGNGELFF
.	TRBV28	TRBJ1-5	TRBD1	TGTGCCAGCAGGTACCCGGGACAGGGGGCCAGCAATCAGCCCCAGCATTTT	CASRYPGQGASNQPQHF
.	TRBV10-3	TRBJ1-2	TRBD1	TGTGCCATCAGTTTAAACCGGGACAGGGTTAACTATGGCTACACCTTC	CAISLNRDRVNYGYTF
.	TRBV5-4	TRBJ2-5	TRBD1	TGTGCCAGCAGCACACGGACAGGGAGAGAGACCCAGTACTTC	CASSTRTGRETQYF
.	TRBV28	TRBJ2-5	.	TGTGCCAGCAGTTTATCCACGGGTGGCGGGACCAAGACCCAGTACTTC	CASSLSTGGGTKTQYF
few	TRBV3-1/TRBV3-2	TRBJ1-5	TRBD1	TGTGCCAGCAGCCAAAGTGGGACAGGTAAGGGTCAGCCCCAGCATTTT	CASSQSGTGKGQPQHF
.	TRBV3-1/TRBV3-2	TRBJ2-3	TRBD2	TGTGCCAGCAGCCGGGAGCTAGCGGATAAGATTAGCACAGATACGCAGTATTTT	CASSRELADKISTDTQYF
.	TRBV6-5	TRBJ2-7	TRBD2	TGTGCCAGCAGACCTCTCAGACTAGCGGGCTACGAGCAGTACTTC	CASRPLRLAGYEQYF
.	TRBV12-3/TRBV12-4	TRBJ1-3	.	TGTGCCCCCGCGGACAACTCTGGAAACACCATATATTTT	CAPADNSGNTIYF
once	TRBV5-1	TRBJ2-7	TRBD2	TGCGCCAGCAGTGTAGGCGGGAGTCTAGACTACGAGCAGTACTTC	CASSVGGSLDYEQYF
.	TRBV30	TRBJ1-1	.	TGTGCCTGGAAGAGCTATGAAGCTTTCTTT	CAWKSYEAFF
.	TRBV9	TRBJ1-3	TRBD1	TGTGCCAGCAGCGTAGAAGCCCAGGGGGCGGTCGGAAACACCATATATTTT	CASSVEAQGAVGNTIYF
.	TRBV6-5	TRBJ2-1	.	TGTGCCAGCAGTTACACGGGGAGCTCCTACAATGAGCAGTTCTTC	CASSYTGSSYNEQFF
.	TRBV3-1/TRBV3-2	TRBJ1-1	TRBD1	TGTGCCAGCAGCCGGCCTTCCGGACAGGGCAAAGGGGACACTGAAGCTTTCTTT	CASSRPSGQGKGDTEAFF
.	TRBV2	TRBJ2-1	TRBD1	TGTGCCAGCAGTGTTGGGACAGTTAGTCGTGAGCAGTTCTTC	CASSVGTVSREQFF
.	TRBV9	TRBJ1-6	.	TGTGCCAGCAGCCCAGATCCAGGGTTTGGTAGATCCTATAATTCACCCCTCCACTTT	CASSPDPGFGRSYNSPLHF
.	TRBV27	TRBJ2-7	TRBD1	TGTGCCAGCAGACGACAGGGGGCGGGGTACGAGCAGTACTTC	CASRRQGAGYEQYF